This paragraph reports one T cell receptor beta chain. Its specificity is unknown. This specimen belongs to a study of shared clonotypes between healthy human individuals. Under the authors' procedure: Junction-only immunoSEQ sequences carried no quality scores, so filtering differed. Clones were read by immunoSEQ multiplex PCR, and TCRdb kept only the in-frame ones, dropping some. The V and J calls and clone size come from that table; D and trimming were worked out from the DNA. The sample has roughly 2.2 million clones, around 90% seen once. Per germline, CDR1 MNHNS and CDR2 SASEGT. The germline V and J ends were trimmed by 2 bases and 4 bases, with 11 bases remaining between them. The CDR3 contains 14 residues. Regarding the study as a whole: Only a few donors were included, so the genetic and exposure-history diversity represented was limited. Sharing across four donors was seen in 4% to 6.5% of naive CD4 clonotypes. A generally larger estimated richness was seen in naive subsets than in memory subsets.

The source of this sequence is a man aged 18 to 30 in good health. Some clones in this sample may be carry-over from other donors' samples. V gene TRBV6-1 combines with J gene TRBJ1-2; D gene uncertain. Sequences were obtained from naive CD4+ T cells from PBMCs. Subset: CD45RA+ positively selected. As DNA, the CDR3 is TGTGCCAGCAGTGAAAGGGAAGGACTCTATGGCTACACCTTC. Translation gives CASSEREGLYGYTF.